This TCR beta chain was sequenced during a study of T cell responses to AZD1222 COVID-19 vaccine. Study-level points and caveats: Once two AZD1222 doses were given, Spike-specific TCR breadth and depth went up. Donors skewed white British and female; clonal diversity was possibly underestimated. Variant regions that are unmutated are reportedly the target of nearly half of spike-specific TCRs.

Clones were sequenced by immunoSEQ multiplex PCR, and TCRdb holds only the in-frame ones, with some missing. The table shows some 170,000 clones, with about 92% occurring only once. Remarks on this clone: The antigen is not known.

The origin of this receptor is an adult in good health. Source: peripheral blood, taken on day 0 of AZD1222 vaccination.

The CDR3 reads CATSETSGGSYNEQFF. CDR3 DNA sequence: TGTGCCACCAGTGAGACTAGCGGGGGAAGCTACAATGAGCAGTTCTTC. The gene calls are TRBV24-1 and TRBJ2-1; 12 bases line up with TRBD2. The CDR3 has 16 residues. Germline V gene sequence: CDR1 KGHDR, CDR2 SFDVKD. V shed 4 bases and J 3 bases; nucleotides not matched to a gene: 3.